This T cell receptor (beta chain) was profiled in a study of T-cell reconstitution after alpha-beta-depleted transplantation in children. A library of TCRbeta sequences, prepared with unique molecular identifiers, was generated. TCRdb reprocessed the PCR reads with MiXCR, giving one entry per CDR3 protein. Here the sample spans nearly 550,000 distinct CDR3 sequences, around 20% being singletons. Germline values: CDR1 SGDLS, CDR2 YYNGEE. V dropped 3 bases and J dropped 7 bases, with 17 bases sitting between them. CDR3 size: 15 residues. The source was PBMCs from the stem cell graft donor, collected from the stem cell graft. The genes are TRBV9 and TRBJ2-1; TRBD2 might be the D (6 bases). The sequence was collected from a human donor who donated a stem cell graft to a child with acute lymphoblastic leukemia. The CDR3 coding sequence is TGTGCCAGCAGCGAGTCGGGACTCCGAGGAAATGAGCAGTTCTTC. Protein product: CASSESGLRGNEQFF.